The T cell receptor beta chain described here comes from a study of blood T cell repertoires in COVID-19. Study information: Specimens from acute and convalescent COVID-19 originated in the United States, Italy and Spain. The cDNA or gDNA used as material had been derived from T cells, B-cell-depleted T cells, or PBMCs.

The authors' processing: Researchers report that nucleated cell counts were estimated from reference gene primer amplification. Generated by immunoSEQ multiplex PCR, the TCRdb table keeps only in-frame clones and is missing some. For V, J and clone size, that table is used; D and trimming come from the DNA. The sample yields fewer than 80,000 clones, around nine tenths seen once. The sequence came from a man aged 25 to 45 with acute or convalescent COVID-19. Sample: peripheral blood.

For the CDR3, the DNA is TGTGCCTGGAGTGTAGCCGGTTGGTACACCGGGGAGCTGTTTTTT. Translated, it gives CAWSVAGWYTGELFF. The rearrangement uses TRBV30 and TRBJ2-2, with unresolved D. Germline CDR1 GTSNPN, CDR2 SVGIG (reference sequence). This CDR3 is 15 amino acids long. Trimming removed 0 bases at V and 3 bases at J, with 11 bases between. Filled out from reference TRBV30 and TRBJ2-2, the complete variable domain reads SQTIHQWPATLVQPVGSPLSLECTVEGTSNPNLYWYRQAAGRGLQLLFYSVGIGQISSEVPQNLSASRPQDRQFILSSKKLLLSDSGFYLCAWSVAGWYTGELFFGEGSRLTVL.